Here is one TCR beta chain with its context. TCR libraries each used about 3,400 ng of total RNA. Both the TCRalpha cDNA and the TCRbeta cDNA were taken through two nested PCRs, lasting approximately 16 and 10 cycles. From the 5' RACE reads, TCRdb lists one entry per CDR3 protein and no DNA. Reported are about 160,000 distinct CDR3 sequences; the ten largest clones contain about 7.4%. The sample is drawn from a study of monozygotic twins with inflammatory bowel disease. The CDR3 consists of 17 residues. CDR1 and CDR2 (germline): SGHRS, YFSETQ. What was sequenced was blood. The V and J genes are TRBV5-1 and TRBJ2-1; there is no DNA to check the TCRdb D call of TRBD1. The sequence was collected from a human donor with ulcerative colitis or Crohn's disease, or a healthy co-twin of an affected twin (not recorded which). CDR3 sequence reads: CVSSSSAGQALYNEQFF.